This T cell receptor (beta chain) was sequenced for a study of T cells in tumors after PD-1 blockade (dated by TCRdb to between 2018 and 2021). Broadly, across the study: Patients with prior checkpoint blockade, systemic immunosuppressant use, or recent radiotherapy or other anti-cancer therapy within 4 weeks were excluded. RECIST version 1.1 was used to assess clinical response. Using site-matched tumors from BCC or SCC patients sampled before and after anti-PD-1 therapy, the study carried out paired single-cell RNA and TCR sequencing. Patients received pembrolizumab 200 mg every 3 weeks or cemiplimab 350 mg every 2 weeks. Tumor samples averaged 26,066 TCR templates (range roughly 554-99,264) and some 6,000 unique clonotypes, 15 to 20-fold deeper than single-cell TCR sequencing. Ongoing daily vismodegib 150 mg was also given to a subset of patients during anti-PD-1 treatment. On the study overall, not on this receptor specifically: Where the novel T cell clones came from was not identified, and possible sources could include lymphoid organs or rare unexpanded clones inside the tumor or in the tumor periphery. Around 43% of tumor TCR clonotypes were found in blood, and some novel exhausted tumor clones appeared in pre-treatment blood, suggesting peripheral recruitment. Comparisons between pre- and post-treatment samples were the only ones where clonal replacement appeared, with none seen between two pre-treatment samples, a pattern that argues against artifacts from biopsy timing or location. Most exhausted CD8+ clones that expanded after therapy were novel clonotypes not detected before treatment, suggesting clonal replacement instead of reinvigoration of pre-existing clones.

V is cut by 4 bases and J by 4 bases, and the space between the germline ends is 11 bases. As encoded in the germline V gene, CDR1 is SQVTM while CDR2 is ANQGSEA. From its cysteine to its phenylalanine, the CDR3 spans 13 amino acids. Here the CDR3 DNA is all that survives: 39 bases in frame from base 1. Remarks on this clone: Its cognate antigen has yet to be identified. The record has no base qualities; no much larger clone is one base away.

Read against the paper, the sample's time point label means: after anti-PD-1 therapy. The tumor biopsies were site-matched, meaning the biopsies were taken from the same primary tumor before and after PD-1 blockade. For bulk TCRbeta sequencing, genomic DNA was extracted from tumor biopsies or peripheral blood, and input amounts ranged from roughly 600 ng to 6,004 ng. To increase sensitivity for rare clonotypes compared with single-cell TCR sequencing, remaining biopsy material was subjected to bulk TCRbeta sequencing. Every patient was a poor candidate for surgical resection and had histologically proven advanced or metastatic basal or squamous cell carcinoma. Of the ten or so patients making up the basal cell carcinoma cohort, several underwent bulk tumor TCR sequencing. Fresh biopsies were taken from the primary tumor site, and part of the biopsy material was kept in RNAlater for exome and bulk TCR sequencing.

The immunoSEQ platform was used for deep TCRbeta sequencing. From the authors' description of their analysis: Only productive rearrangements were exported from the immunoSEQ Analyzer for downstream analysis. A two-sided binomial test at Bonferroni-corrected P below 0.01 was used to call clones with significant expansion or contraction between timepoints. T cell phenotypes were assigned to bulk TCRbeta clonotypes by matching the clonotypes to single-cell RNA+TCR-seq clones that had the same TCRbeta sequence. Clone enrichment in tumor was computed as tumor frequency divided by PBMC frequency from bulk TCR sequencing. GLIPH was used to sort TCRs into specificity groups, which are clusters of distinct TCRs that likely recognize common antigens through shared CDR3 motifs. This immuneACCESS table, as held by TCRdb, lists in-frame sequences with V and J called but not all clones. Of the missing ones, under half trace to an unresolved V gene in checked studies; the others have no known cause. The V and J calls and clone size are taken from that table; D and trimming were inferred from the DNA. In all, the sample holds more than 6,500 clones, and nearly 70% of those were seen once. The ten largest make up 7% to 10% of the sample.

The V gene is TRBV29-1 and the J gene is TRBJ1-5, with a tentative D gene TRBD1 over 5 matching bases. The clonotype originates from a human donor with basal cell carcinoma. This specimen consisted of tumor tissue, obtained after anti-PD-1 treatment. The DNA sequence reads TGCAGCGTTGGGCAGGGAAGGAATCAGCCCCAGCATTTT. This codes for CSVGQGRNQPQHF.